The 9 T cell receptor beta chains presented below share a single source sample, sequenced in a study of OX40 agonist ivuxolimab in advanced cancers. Libraries were prepared by immunoSEQ multiplex PCR; TCRdb keeps only in-frame clonotypes and omits some of them. The sample includes tens of thousands of clones, 80% seen only once; the top ten take more than 9%. The sample consisted of CD4+ or CD8+ T cells sorted from blood, taken in a trial of the OX40 agonist ivuxolimab. These receptors were collected from an adult with an advanced solid tumor such as melanoma, head and neck, liver or kidney cancer.

This clone has just one count. V usage is TRBV2 and J usage is TRBJ2-1, with TRBD2 matching 11 bases. The CDR3 extends over 16 amino acids. V lost 8 bases and J lost 2; bases outside the gene matches: 8. CDR1 is SNHLY and CDR2 is FYNNEI in the germline V gene. CDR3 in amino acids: CASGLAGLAAYNEQFF. DNA of the CDR3: TGTGCCAGCGGCCTGGCGGGACTAGCGGCCTACAATGAGCAGTTCTTC.

This clone has a single count. This rearrangement joins TRBV28 to TRBJ2-3, with D perhaps assigned TRBD1 or TRBD2 (6 bases each). The CDR3 loop spans 14 amino acids. V lost 5 bases to trimming and J lost 4 bases, with 13 bases between them. Germline V gene data show CDR1 as MDHEN and CDR2 as SYDVKM. DNA for the CDR3: TGTGCCAGCAGTCCCCTGGGGGGCGCAGATACGCAGTATTTT. Its protein product is CASSPLGGADTQYF.

The chain employs TRBV19 and TRBJ2-2, with D perhaps matching TRBD1 or TRBD2 (6 bases each). Germline values: CDR1 LNHDA, CDR2 SQIVND (reference sequence). V lost 4 bases, J lost 3 bases, and 12 bases lay in between. The CDR3 loop spans 15 amino acids. As DNA, the CDR3 is TGTGCCAGTAGTACCAGAGGGGGGTACACCGGGGAGCTGTTTTTT. This translates into CASSTRGGYTGELFF.

This sequence joins TRBV28 and TRBJ2-1; 7 bases map to TRBD2. Germline trimming cut 7 bases from V and 9 bases from J; bases unmatched to any gene: 12. In germline, CDR1 is MDHEN, CDR2 SYDVKM. The CDR3 extends over 14 amino acids. The CDR3 sequence: CASTRPAGVGEQFF. The CDR3 DNA sequence: TGTGCCAGCACCCGCCCCGCGGGAGTGGGTGAGCAGTTCTTC.

This chain links TRBV10-2 with TRBJ2-1; a weak D match, TRBD2 (6 bases). The V gene lost 7 bases and the J gene lost 9 bases, with 13 bases spanning the gap. The V gene's germline CDR1 is WSHSY and CDR2 SAAADI. This CDR3 is 12 amino acids long. DNA for the CDR3: TGCGCCAGCACCCCGACTAGTGGTGAGCAGTTCTTC. This sequence encodes CASTPTSGEQFF.

There are a few counts of this clone. This chain connects TRBV30 to TRBJ2-7, with D perhaps matching TRBD2 (6 bases). Trimming stripped 3 bases from V and 3 bases from J, with 12 bases between. This CDR3 is 13 amino acids long. The V gene's germline CDR1 is GTSNPN and CDR2 SVGIG (reference sequence). CDR3 region: CAWSGRRGYEQYF. The CDR3, as DNA: TGTGCCTGGAGCGGGAGAAGGGGCTACGAGCAGTACTTC.

The chain couples TRBV9 to TRBJ2-7; the D gene is possibly TRBD2 (5 bases). Trimming removed 0 bases at V and 7 bases at J, with 20 bases between. Germline lookup yields CDR1 SGDLS and CDR2 YYNGEE. The CDR3 sequence is 16 residues long. CDR3 sequence: CASSVESSSRGGEQYF. CDR3 DNA: TGTGCCAGCAGCGTAGAGAGCAGCTCACGGGGTGGGGAGCAGTACTTC.

The gene calls are TRBV5-1 and TRBJ1-4; D is unclear. There are 14 residues in the CDR3. Trimming pared 3 bases from V and 0 bases from J, leaving 6 bases between. The germline V gene encodes CDR1 SGHRS and CDR2 YFSETQ. As DNA, the CDR3 is TGCGCCAGCAGCTCGGCCCCAACTAATGAAAAACTGTTTTTT. Its translation: CASSSAPTNEKLFF.

The chain links TRBV10-1 to TRBJ2-1; no definite D call. V was pared by 3 bases and J by 8 bases, with 14 bases between. Germline CDR1 WNHNN, CDR2 SYGVQD (reference sequence). The CDR3 sequence is 14 residues long. CDR3 protein: CASSDLDPADEQFF. DNA of the CDR3: TGCGCCAGCAGTGATTTAGATCCGGCGGATGAGCAGTTCTTC.